These 20 T cell receptor beta chains share one sample of origin, sequenced in a study of blood T cell repertoires in COVID-19. Sequencing was performed with immunoSEQ multiplex PCR; in TCRdb, only in-frame clones are kept and a portion is missing. Of 300,000 to 450,000 clones listed, approximately 89% are singletons. The source material was PBMCs or T cells enriched from blood (not recorded which). These receptors were taken from a man in his thirties or forties who had recovered from COVID-19.

The rearrangement joins TRBV30 to TRBJ1-2; D might be TRBD1 (5 bases). Trimming removed 6 bases at V and 5 bases at J, with 19 bases between. This CDR3 is 14 amino acids long. Germline V lookup: CDR1 GTSNPN, CDR2 SVGIG (reference sequence). CDR3 in DNA: TGTGCCTGTCGGGCTTGGGGGGGACGATATGGCTACACCTTC. Translated: CACRAWGGRYGYTF.

The rearrangement uses TRBV5-8 and TRBJ2-3; D possibly corresponds to TRBD1 (5 bases). Trimming took off 4 bases at V and 0 bases at J, with 27 bases between the two ends. This CDR3 is 20 amino acids long. CDR1 is SGHTS, CDR2 YDEGEE, per germline. The CDR3 coding sequence is TGTGCCAGCAGCCCCCCCCCGCAGGGTGCAATCATTACTAGCACAGATACGCAGTATTTT. As protein: CASSPPPQGAIITSTDTQYF.

CDR3 amino acids: CASSLKGGDTEAFF. Here the CDR3 DNA reads TGTGCCAGCAGTTTAAAGGGGGGGGACACTGAAGCTTTCTTT. The chain recombines TRBV27 with TRBJ1-1; TRBD1 is a possible D gene (6 bases). Per the germline V gene, CDR1 is MNHEY and CDR2 is SMNVEV (reference sequence). The CDR3 covers 14 residues. Trimming pared 2 bases from V and 3 bases from J, leaving 10 bases between.

The V and J genes are TRBV24-1 and TRBJ2-1; D not resolved. This CDR3 contains 15 residues. From germline, CDR1 is KGHDR and CDR2 SFDVKD. V lost 2 bases to trimming and J lost 9 bases, with 16 bases between them. CDR3 protein: CATSDSRVASGEQFF. The CDR3 nucleotides read TGTGCCACCAGTGATTCCCGGGTCGCCTCGGGTGAGCAGTTCTTC.

The genes are TRBV7-9 and TRBJ1-4; no firm D call. V was shortened by 2 bases and J by 8 bases, with 12 bases between the two germline ends. The CDR3 is made up of 14 amino acids. Germline V gene data show CDR1 as SEHNR and CDR2 as FQNEAQ (reference sequence). CDR3 nucleotides: TGTGCCAGCAGCTTACTAGAGGTTAGCGAAAAACTGTTTTTT. Its protein product is CASSLLEVSEKLFF.

The genes are TRBV21-1 and TRBJ2-1; the D call in the table, TRBD1, was not verified against the DNA. TRBV21-1 is annotated as a pseudogene. The CDR3 is 17 amino acids. The DNA of the CDR3 is TGTGCCAGCAGCAAATTCGAAGGGACAGGAGATCACAATGAGCAGTTCTTC. Protein product: CASSKFEGTGDHNEQFF.

V usage is TRBV27 and J usage is TRBJ1-3; possible D gene TRBD1, 6 bases. The V gene's germline CDR1 is MNHEY and CDR2 SMNVEV (reference sequence). The V end was cut by 3 bases, the J end by 3 bases, with 9 bases between. The CDR3 consists of 14 residues. CDR3 amino acids: CASSFQGYGNTIYF. The CDR3 coding sequence is TGTGCCAGCAGTTTCCAGGGGTATGGAAACACCATATATTTT.

A single count supports this clone. The V call is TRBV20-1, the J call TRBJ2-1, with 7 bases fitting TRBD1. The CDR3 sequence is 11 residues long. The germline gives CDR1 DFQATT, CDR2 SNEGSKA (reference sequence). V was pared by 6 bases and J by 9 bases, with 5 bases of the junction left unmatched. The CDR3 coding sequence is TGCAGTGCGACCGGACAGGCTGAGCAGTTCTTC. Its translation: CSATGQAEQFF.

CDR3 residues: CSGRENTEAFF. CDR3 nucleotides: TGCAGCGGCAGGGAGAACACTGAAGCTTTCTTT. This chain uses TRBV29-1 with TRBJ1-1, with D maybe TRBD1 (5 bases). The V gene's germline CDR1 is SQVTM and CDR2 ANQGSEA. The CDR3 is 11 amino acids. Deletions cut 7 bases from V and 1 base from J, with 7 bases between.

The V gene is TRBV18, the J gene TRBJ2-3; no reliable D call. The CDR3 length is 12 residues. Germline lookup yields CDR1 KGHSH and CDR2 LQKENI. V dropped 3 bases and J dropped 4 bases, with 5 bases sitting between them. CDR3 nucleotides: TGTGCCAGCTCACCCGGTGCAGATACGCAGTATTTT. This sequence encodes CASSPGADTQYF.

This chain joins TRBV2 and TRBJ1-2; TRBD1 might be the D (6 bases). The CDR3 consists of 17 residues. CDR1 SNHLY and CDR2 FYNNEI come from the germline V gene. Deletions cut 0 bases from V and 4 bases from J, with 18 bases between. The CDR3: CASSEAKDGRGAYGYTF. CDR3 in DNA: TGTGCCAGCAGTGAAGCGAAAGACGGCAGGGGCGCCTATGGCTACACCTTC. The full variable domain, in which reference TRBV2 and TRBJ1-2 provide the parts outside the CDR3, is EPEVTQTPSHQVTQMGQEVILRCVPISNHLYFYWYRQILGQKVEFLVSFYNNEISEKSEIFDDQFSVERPDGSNFTLKIRSTKLEDSAMYFCASSEAKDGRGAYGYTFGSGTRLTVV.

The chain employs TRBV6-6 and TRBJ1-2; 8 nucleotides line up with TRBD1. The V segment lost 6 bases and the J segment 7 bases; nucleotides outside the gene matches: 4. This CDR3 is 12 amino acids long. The V gene's germline CDR1 is MNHNY and CDR2 SVGAGI (reference sequence). CDR3 amino acids: CASRQQGGGYTF. CDR3 sequence (DNA): TGTGCCAGCAGACAACAGGGGGGTGGCTACACCTTC.

The chain combines TRBV27 with TRBJ1-3; 7 bases are a match to TRBD1. Per the germline V gene, CDR1 is MNHEY and CDR2 is SMNVEV (reference sequence). V lost 6 bases, J lost 4 bases, and 6 bases stayed unmatched. There are 14 residues in the CDR3. The CDR3 DNA reads as TGTGCCAGCAGCTACAGGGGAGGAGGAAACACCATATATTTT. Translating gives CASSYRGGGNTIYF.

The rearrangement joins TRBV5-4 to TRBJ2-7, with D perhaps TRBD1 (5 bases). The V end lost 4 bases, the J end lost 3 bases, and 11 bases lay between the germline ends. Germline lookup yields CDR1 SGHNT and CDR2 YYREEE (reference sequence). This CDR3 has 13 amino acids. This CDR3 reads CASSKGQDYEQYF. In nucleotides, the CDR3 is TGTGCCAGCAGCAAAGGACAAGACTACGAGCAGTACTTC.

This sequence joins TRBV6-5 and TRBJ1-4, with D maybe TRBD1 (6 bases). Germline V CDR1 and CDR2: MNHEY, SVGAGI. The ends were cut back, 8 bases at V and 5 bases at J, with 12 bases in the middle. The CDR3 loop spans 13 amino acids. Here the CDR3 DNA reads TGTGCCAGCGGGGGCAGACAGAATGAAAAACTGTTTTTT. Its translation is CASGGRQNEKLFF.

This chain connects TRBV6-5 to TRBJ1-1; 8 bases match TRBD1. Germline V CDR1 and CDR2: MNHEY, SVGAGI. The CDR3 consists of 15 residues. Trimming removed 2 bases from V and 5 bases from J; junction bases left unmatched: 7. CDR3 DNA sequence: TGTGCCAGCAGTTACAGAACAGGGGGAAAGACTGAAGCTTTCTTT. It specifies CASSYRTGGKTEAFF.

The V and J genes are TRBV3-1 (or the pseudogene TRBV3-2) and TRBJ1-6; D is undetermined. The V and J ends lost 1 base and 7 bases respectively, with 5 bases between them. Germline assignment: CDR1 LGHDT and CDR2 YNNKEL (reference sequence). The CDR3 spans 13 residues. The CDR3 bases are TGTGCCAGCAGCCAAGTACAAAATTCACCCCTCCACTTT. This codes for CASSQVQNSPLHF.

The chain links TRBV30 to TRBJ1-3; 7 positions agree with TRBD1. The CDR3 covers 13 residues. Germline V lookup: CDR1 GTSNPN, CDR2 SVGIG (reference sequence). With V trimmed by 4 bases and J by 4 bases, 4 bases remained unmatched. CDR3 DNA: TGTGCCTGGATACCGGGACAGGGAAACACCATATATTTT. This sequence encodes CAWIPGQGNTIYF. Supplemented by reference TRBV30 and TRBJ1-3, the full variable domain reads SQTIHQWPATLVQPVGSPLSLECTVEGTSNPNLYWYRQAAGRGLQLLFYSVGIGQISSEVPQNLSASRPQDRQFILSSKKLLLSDSGFYLCAWIPGQGNTIYFGEGSWLTVV.

This clone came up once. J is TRBJ2-7 and V is TRBV4-2, with 8 bases lining up with TRBD1. The CDR3 is 15 residues long. Per germline, CDR1 LGHNA and CDR2 YNFKEQ. With V trimmed by 3 bases and J by 3 bases, 7 bases remained unmatched. The DNA of the CDR3 is TGTGCCAGCAGCCACGCCCGGACAGGGTTCTACGAGCAGTACTTC. This encodes CASSHARTGFYEQYF.

The genes are TRBV6-5 and TRBJ1-4; no clear D gene. The CDR3 is 15 amino acids. Trimming removed 2 bases at V and 3 bases at J, with 10 bases between. Germline assignment: CDR1 MNHEY and CDR2 SVGAGI. The CDR3 sequence: CASSYVGRANEKLFF. The CDR3 bases are TGTGCCAGCAGTTACGTTGGGAGGGCTAATGAAAAACTGTTTTTT.